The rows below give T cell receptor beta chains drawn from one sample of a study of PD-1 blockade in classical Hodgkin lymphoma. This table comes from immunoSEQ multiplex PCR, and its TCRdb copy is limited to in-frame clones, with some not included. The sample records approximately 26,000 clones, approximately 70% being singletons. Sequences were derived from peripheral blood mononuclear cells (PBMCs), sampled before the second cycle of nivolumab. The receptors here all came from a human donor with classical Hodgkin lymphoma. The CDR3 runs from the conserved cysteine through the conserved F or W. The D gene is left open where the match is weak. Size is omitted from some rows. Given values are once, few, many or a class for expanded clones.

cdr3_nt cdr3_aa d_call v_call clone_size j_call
TGTGCCAGCAGCTTACATACGGGGTTGAATGAGCAGTTCTTC CASSLHTGLNEQFF . TRBV13 few TRBJ2-1
TGCGCCAGCAGCCAAGTCCGGGACAGGGGATACAATGAGCAGTTCTTC CASSQVRDRGYNEQFF TRBD1 TRBV4-3 . TRBJ2-1
TGTGCCAGCAGAATCCGGACGGAGCCCCAGCATTTT CASRIRTEPQHF . TRBV6-6 . TRBJ1-5
TGTGCCAGCAGTTCTTTTCAGAACACCGGGGAGCTGTTTTTT CASSSFQNTGELFF . TRBV27 . TRBJ2-2
TGTGCCATCAGTGGGACTAGCGGGGGGGAAAAGACCCAGTACTTC CAISGTSGGEKTQYF TRBD2 TRBV10-3 . TRBJ2-5
TGCGCCAGCAGCCAGGCCTGGACAGGGCAACAGCCCCAGCATTTT CASSQAWTGQQPQHF TRBD1 TRBV4-3 . TRBJ1-5
TGTGCCATCAGGAACGGGATCGCGAATGAGCAGTTCTTC CAIRNGIANEQFF . TRBV10-3 once TRBJ2-1
TGCAGTGAAAAGGGGGGAGAGACCCAGTACTTC CSEKGGETQYF . TRBV20-1 . TRBJ2-5
TGTGCCTGGAGTCCCCTACGTTATAGAGACATACGTGCTTTCTTT CAWSPLRYRDIRAFF . TRBV30 . TRBJ1-1
TGTGCCAGCAGACCGAGGGACGGCTCCTACGAGCAGTACTTC CASRPRDGSYEQYF . TRBV6-5 . TRBJ2-7
TGCGCCAGCAGCCACCACACACAGGGTGTAACGTTCTTC CASSHHTQGVTFF . TRBV4-1 . TRBJ2-1
TGTGCCAGCAGCCAAGAGTGGGAGACCCAGTACTTC CASSQEWETQYF . TRBV7-9 . TRBJ2-5
TGTGCCAGCAGCGTAGTACGTGGCGCTGAAGCTTTCTTT CASSVVRGAEAFF . TRBV9 . TRBJ1-1